The rows below give T cell receptor beta chains drawn from one sample of a study of shared clonotypes between healthy human individuals. Sequencing used immunoSEQ multiplex PCR; TCRdb keeps in-frame clones, though not all of them. The sample carries millions of clones, 93% recorded once. Sequencing was carried out using naive CD4+ T cells from PBMCs. These receptors originate from a man aged 18 to 29 in good health. Some clones in this sample may be carry-over from other donors' samples. The CDR3 runs from the conserved cysteine through the conserved F or W. Each record gives: D gene, V gene, clone size, J gene, CDR3 DNA, CDR3 protein. The D gene is left open where the match is weak. Clone size is not always given. Where it is, it says once, few, many or a class for expanded clones.

D: TRBD1
V: TRBV7-9
size: .
J: TRBJ1-2
DNA: TGTGCCAGCAGCTTTAGAGTAGGTTGGACAGGGGATGGCTACACCTTC
CDR3: CASSFRVGWTGDGYTF

D: .
V: TRBV29-1
size: .
J: TRBJ2-2
DNA: TGCAGCGTTCAGGGAGATAACACCGGGGAGCTGTTTTTT
CDR3: CSVQGDNTGELFF

D: TRBD1
V: TRBV4-1
size: .
J: TRBJ1-3
DNA: TGCGCCAGCAGCCAAGACCTTGGGACAGGGTTAGGGAACACCATATATTTT
CDR3: CASSQDLGTGLGNTIYF

D: .
V: TRBV9
size: .
J: TRBJ2-2
DNA: TGTGCCAGCAGCGCCCGAATAGGGACCGGGGAGCTGTTTTTT
CDR3: CASSARIGTGELFF

D: .
V: TRBV30
size: few
J: TRBJ1-1
DNA: TGTGCCTGGAGTGTAAAGGGCGGGAACACTGAAGCTTTCTTT
CDR3: CAWSVKGGNTEAFF

D: .
V: TRBV15
size: .
J: TRBJ2-1
DNA: TGTGCCACCAGCAGAGGGAGGTCCATGGGGACCTACAATGAGCAGTTCTTC
CDR3: CATSRGRSMGTYNEQFF

D: TRBD2
V: TRBV2
size: .
J: TRBJ2-7
DNA: TGTGCCAGCAGAGCTCGGGGGGACTCCTACGAGCAGTACTTC
CDR3: CASRARGDSYEQYF

D: .
V: TRBV19
size: once
J: TRBJ2-3
DNA: TGTGCCAGTAGTATCGGGGTAGCGGCTGTCGATACGCAGTATTTT
CDR3: CASSIGVAAVDTQYF

D: TRBD1
V: TRBV18
size: .
J: TRBJ1-2
DNA: TGTGCCAGCTCAAACCCCAGAGGACAGGGCTTGCTTGGCTACACCTTC
CDR3: CASSNPRGQGLLGYTF

D: TRBD2
V: TRBV19
size: .
J: TRBJ2-7
DNA: TGTGCCAGTACCCCCCCTGGAGCGGGATACGAGCAGTACTTC
CDR3: CASTPPGAGYEQYF

D: .
V: TRBV28
size: .
J: TRBJ2-7
DNA: TGTGCCAGCACCTCACTAGCTGGAAACTCCTACGAGCAGTACTTC
CDR3: CASTSLAGNSYEQYF

D: .
V: TRBV5-4
size: .
J: TRBJ2-7
DNA: TGTGCCAGCAGCGGAGGGGCAGGCGAGCAGTACTTC
CDR3: CASSGGAGEQYF

D: .
V: TRBV28
size: .
J: TRBJ1-4
DNA: TGTGCCAGCAGTAACCCCGGGGGCGGGACTAATGAAAAACTGCTTTTT
CDR3: CASSNPGGGTNEKLLF

D: .
V: TRBV5-6
size: few
J: TRBJ1-2
DNA: TGTGCCAGCAGCTTGGGCAGGAACTATGGCTACACCTTC
CDR3: CASSLGRNYGYTF

D: .
V: TRBV7-2
size: .
J: TRBJ1-3
DNA: TGTGCCAGCAGCTTAGGAAGGGGCGGGGGAAACACCATATATTTT
CDR3: CASSLGRGGGNTIYF

D: TRBD1
V: TRBV10-3
size: once
J: TRBJ1-2
DNA: TGTGCCATCAGTGGGACAGGGGCCTATGGCTACACCTTC
CDR3: CAISGTGAYGYTF

D: .
V: TRBV7-3
size: .
J: TRBJ2-2
DNA: TGTGCCAGCAGCCTAGTATCAGCCGGGGAGCTGTTTTTT
CDR3: CASSLVSAGELFF